The 2 T cell receptor beta chains given below trace back to one sample, sequenced in a study of T-cell reconstitution after alpha-beta-depleted transplantation in children. Preparation of the TCRbeta library used unique molecular identifiers. TCRdb independently ran MiXCR on the PCR reads; one entry per CDR3 protein. The repertoire holds hundreds of thousands of distinct CDR3 sequences, with approximately 15% as singletons. The sample here was PBMCs from the stem cell graft donor, taken from the stem cell graft. These receptors were taken from a human donor who donated a stem cell graft to a child with acute myeloid leukemia.

This clonotype has more than one count but fewer than ten. The chain uses TRBV28 and TRBJ2-3, with 7 bases lining up with TRBD2. With V trimmed by 2 bases and J by 2 bases, 1 base remained unmatched. The CDR3 loop spans 14 amino acids. The V gene's germline CDR1 is MDHEN and CDR2 SYDVKM. CDR3 loop: CASSLREDTDTQYF. CDR3 coding DNA: TGTGCCAGCAGTTTACGGGAGGACACAGATACGCAGTATTTT.

This clonotype was seen repeatedly, ten times or more. The chain couples TRBV29-1 to TRBJ2-1; 11 bases align to TRBD2. V shed 2 bases and J 7 bases; nucleotides not matched to a gene: 1. Germline V gene sequence: CDR1 SQVTM, CDR2 ANQGSEA. The CDR3 has 13 residues. Written as DNA, the CDR3 is TGCAGCGTTGAACTAGCGGGGGGAAATGAGCAGTTCTTC. Translating gives CSVELAGGNEQFF.